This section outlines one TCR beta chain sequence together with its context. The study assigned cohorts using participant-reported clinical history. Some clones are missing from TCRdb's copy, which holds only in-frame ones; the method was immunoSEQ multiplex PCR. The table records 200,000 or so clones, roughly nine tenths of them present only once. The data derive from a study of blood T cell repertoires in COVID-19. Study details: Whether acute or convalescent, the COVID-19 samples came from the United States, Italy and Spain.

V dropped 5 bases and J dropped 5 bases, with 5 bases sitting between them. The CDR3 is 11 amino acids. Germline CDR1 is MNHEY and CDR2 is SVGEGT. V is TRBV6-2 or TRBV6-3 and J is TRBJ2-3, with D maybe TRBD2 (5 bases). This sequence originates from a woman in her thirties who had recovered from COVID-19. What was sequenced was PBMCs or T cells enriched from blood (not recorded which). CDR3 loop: CASSRGDTQYF. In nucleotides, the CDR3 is TGTGCCAGCAGTCGGGGAGATACGCAGTATTTT.